The entry that follows covers one T cell receptor beta chain sequence. Its matching antigen is unknown. With 60 Vbeta and 13 Jbeta primers, the PCR was carried out. Clones were read by immunoSEQ multiplex PCR, and TCRdb kept only the in-frame ones, dropping some. The top ten clones hold around 3.2% of a sample with approximately 150,000 clones, around 79% of them seen once. These data belong to a study of cytomegalovirus exposure and HLA in healthy donors. V was pared by 6 bases and J by 13 bases, with 19 bases between. This CDR3 has 12 amino acids. Germline V gives CDR1 MDHEN, CDR2 SYDVKM. Study-wide points: Through in vitro validation, three CMV-associated chains were shown to be specific for CMV antigens. Immune exposure information available was restricted to CMV serostatus. The majority of CMV-associated TCR beta chains were reported as apparently HLA-restricted in a later analysis.

This receptor was obtained from a human donor in good health. The sequenced sample was PBMCs. The chain employs TRBV28 and TRBJ2-7; a possible D gene is TRBD2 (5 bases). CDR3 sequence: CASSRTTGFRYF. The CDR3 DNA reads as TGTGCCAGCAGCCGGACGACGGGGTTTCGTTACTTC.